This TCR beta chain was profiled in a study of vaccination and CD4 T cells after COVID-19. Regarding treatment: approximately nine-day PBMC culture with coronavirus spike peptide pools or control peptides (ViraFEST assay). With the Oncomine TCR Beta short-read assay, DNA from cultured CD4+ T cells was sequenced. One entry per CDR3 protein results from TCRdb running MiXCR on the PCR reads. The table has approximately 15,000 distinct CDR3 sequences, 53% seen once. A note on this clonotype: Its antigen is not identified.

Germline V gene data show CDR1 as SGHVS and CDR2 as FQNEAQ. V was cut by 4 bases and J by 2 bases, with 12 bases left in between. The CDR3 has 15 amino acids. Sequencing used CD4+ T cells from blood, cultured in vitro, obtained before SARS-CoV-2 vaccination. The V call is TRBV7-8, the J call TRBJ1-5, with D possibly being TRBD1 (6 bases). The clonotype originates from a human donor who had recovered from COVID-19. The CDR3 region has the DNA TGTGCCAGCAGCTCCGACAGGCTGGGCAATCAGCCCCAGCATTTT. Protein product: CASSSDRLGNQPQHF.